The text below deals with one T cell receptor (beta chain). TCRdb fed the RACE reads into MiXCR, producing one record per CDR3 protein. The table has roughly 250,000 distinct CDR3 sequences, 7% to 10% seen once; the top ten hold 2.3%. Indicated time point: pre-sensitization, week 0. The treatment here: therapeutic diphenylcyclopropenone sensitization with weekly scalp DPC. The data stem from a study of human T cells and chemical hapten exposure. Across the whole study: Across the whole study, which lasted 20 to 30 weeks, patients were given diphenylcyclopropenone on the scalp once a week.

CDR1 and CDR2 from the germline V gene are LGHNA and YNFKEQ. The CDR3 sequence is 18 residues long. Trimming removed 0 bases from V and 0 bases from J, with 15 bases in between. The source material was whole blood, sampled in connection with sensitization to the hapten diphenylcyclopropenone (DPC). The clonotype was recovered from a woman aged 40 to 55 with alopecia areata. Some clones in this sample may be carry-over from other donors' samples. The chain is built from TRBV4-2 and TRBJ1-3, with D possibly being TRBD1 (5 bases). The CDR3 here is CASSQDPGGAYSGNTIYF. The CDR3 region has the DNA TGTGCCAGCAGCCAAGACCCTGGCGGGGCTTACTCTGGAAACACCATATATTTT.